Below, 18 T cell receptor beta chains from the same sample are listed, as sequenced in a study of human T cells and chemical hapten exposure. TCRdb itself ran the RACE reads through MiXCR, one entry per CDR3 protein. This sample carries roughly 120,000 distinct CDR3 sequences, approximately 13% of them seen once, and the ten largest clones take about 0.85%. The time point here: patch test 1, 2 weeks after DPC sensitization. Treatment defined: therapeutic diphenylcyclopropenone sensitization with weekly scalp DPC. The sequencing used whole blood, collected in connection with sensitization to the hapten diphenylcyclopropenone (DPC). These receptors originate from a man aged 18-30 years with alopecia areata. Some clones in this sample may be carry-over from other donors' samples.

This clonotype has more than one count but fewer than ten. The chain couples TRBV29-1 to TRBJ2-1; 8 bases match TRBD2. Germline V lookup: CDR1 SQVTM, CDR2 ANQGSEA. The CDR3 extends over 15 amino acids. Germline trimming cut 5 bases from V and 10 bases from J; bases unmatched to any gene: 16. The CDR3 DNA reads TGCAGCGTTCCTGGACTAGCCCGCAGGGGAGTGGAGCAGTTCTTC. It encodes CSVPGLARRGVEQFF.

This clonotype has at least ten counts. CDR3 nucleotides: TGTGCCAGCAGTGAATATTTTGACAGGGGGCACTATGGCTACACCTTC. Translated, it gives CASSEYFDRGHYGYTF. The chain combines TRBV25-1 with TRBJ1-2, with 10 positions matching TRBD1. The germline V gene has CDR1 MGHDK and CDR2 SYGVNS. This CDR3 is 16 amino acids long. V lost 0 bases to trimming and J lost 3 bases; unmatched junction nucleotides: 4.

This clonotype was observed a handful of times. J is TRBJ2-3 and V is TRBV18; 10 nucleotides line up with TRBD2. This CDR3 contains 16 residues. Germline loops: CDR1 KGHSH, CDR2 LQKENI. Trimming cost V 4 bases and J 1 base; bases outside gene matches: 5. The CDR3 nucleotides are TGTGCCAGCTCACAGTCTAGCGGGGGCCGCACAGATACGCAGTATTTT. Residues: CASSQSSGGRTDTQYF.

The table lists this clonotype with many counts. The genes are TRBV19 and TRBJ1-5; a possible D gene is TRBD1 (5 bases). The ends were cut back, 3 bases at V and 2 bases at J, with 17 bases in the middle. The CDR3 runs to 17 residues. Looked up from germline, CDR1 is LNHDA and CDR2 is SQIVND (reference sequence). CDR3: CASSIGQGAFRNQPQHF. DNA for the CDR3: TGTGCCAGTAGTATCGGGCAGGGAGCTTTTCGCAATCAGCCCCAGCATTTT. Together with reference TRBV19 and TRBJ1-5, the CDR3 gives the full variable domain: DGGITQSPKYLFRKEGQNVTLSCEQNLNHDAMYWYRQDPGQGLRLIYYSQIVNDFQKGDIAEGYSVSREKKESFPLTVTSAQKNPTAFYLCASSIGQGAFRNQPQHFGDGTRLSIL.

Concerning this clonotype itself: Here the CDR3 omits its conserved ending phenylalanine or tryptophan, so a read error is the likely source. The chain links TRBV5-1 to TRBJ1-5; TRBD1 matches at 10 bases. Trimming took 0 bases from V and 7 from J; bases not matched to a gene: 1. Germline CDR1 is SGHRS and CDR2 is YFSETQ. This CDR3 contains 14 residues. The chain's CDR3 is CASSLAGQGQPQHS. Here the CDR3 DNA reads TGCGCCAGCAGCTTGGCGGGACAGGGGCAGCCCCAGCATTCT.

V usage is TRBV7-6 and J usage is TRBJ2-2; D ambiguous. Trimming pared 4 bases from V and 0 bases from J, leaving 12 bases between. CDR3 size: 16 residues. CDR1 and CDR2 from the germline V gene are SGHVS and FNYEAQ. In nucleotides, the CDR3 is TGTGCCAGCAGCTCCCGGGCGATGGCGAACACCGGGGAGCTGTTTTTT. This codes for CASSSRAMANTGELFF.

Only a few counts were recorded for this clonotype. V gene TRBV12-3 or TRBV12-4 combines with J gene TRBJ2-7; no firm D call. V gave up 5 bases and J gave up 9 bases, with 11 bases separating them. This CDR3 region has 11 residues. CDR3 sequence: CASSPGWGQYV. The CDR3 coding sequence is TGTGCCAGCAGTCCGGGTTGGGGGCAGTACGTC.

This rearrangement joins TRBV29-1 to TRBJ2-7; D is unclear. Germline V lookup: CDR1 SQVTM, CDR2 ANQGSEA. The V gene lost 5 bases and the J gene lost 4 bases, with 12 bases spanning the gap. The length of the CDR3 is 12 residues. The DNA of the CDR3 is TGCAGCGTTTCTGAGGACGGGTACGAGCAGTACGTC. It specifies CSVSEDGYEQYV.

The J gene is TRBJ2-1, the V gene TRBV11-3; perhaps TRBD2 as D (6 bases). Trimming removed 5 bases from V and 8 bases from J, with 19 bases in between. The CDR3 runs 15 residues. Looked up from germline, CDR1 is SGHNT and CDR2 is YENEEA. The CDR3 DNA reads TGTGCCAGCAGCCCCGCTCCGGGGGAGGTTGATGAGCAGTTCTTC. It is translated as CASSPAPGEVDEQFF.

The chain couples TRBV28 to TRBJ2-3; D remains unclear. CDR3 length equals 13 residues. Trimming took 5 bases from V and 7 from J, leaving 13 bases between them. Germline V gene lookup returns CDR1 MDHEN and CDR2 SYDVKM. The CDR3 DNA reads TGTGCCAGCAGTCCCCCCTGGCGACATACGCAGTATTTT. Its protein product is CASSPPWRHTQYF.

This clonotype was seen ten or more times. The chain has TRBV7-2 and TRBJ1-1; a weak D match, TRBD1 (5 bases). V was shortened by 3 bases and J by 1 base, with 12 bases between the two germline ends. Germline V lookup: CDR1 SGHTA, CDR2 FQGNSA. The CDR3 runs 15 residues. The CDR3 nucleotides are TGTGCCAGCAGCTTCATCCGGGGGTCGAACACTGAAGCTTTCTTT. This sequence encodes CASSFIRGSNTEAFF.

In its sample, this clonotype was seen many times. The chain combines TRBV6-6 with TRBJ2-3; tentative D call: TRBD2 (5 bases). Trimming cost V 0 bases and J 0 bases, with 13 bases left between them. The CDR3 contains 17 residues. Germline CDR1 MNHNY, CDR2 SVGAGI (reference sequence). The CDR3 loop is CASSYSKGSSSTDTQYF. Written as DNA, the CDR3 is TGTGCCAGCAGTTACTCGAAAGGGAGTTCTAGCACAGATACGCAGTATTTT.

This clonotype was detected only a few times. This chain connects TRBV3-1 to TRBJ1-5; D not resolved. CDR3 length: 13 amino acids. Germline values: CDR1 LGHDT, CDR2 YNNKEL (reference sequence). Between the trimmed V and J ends, which lost 6 bases and 2 bases, there was a span of 8 bases. CDR3 coding DNA: TGTGCCAGCAGTCCTGAGGGCAATCAGCCCCAGCATTTT. It translates to CASSPEGNQPQHF.

This chain joins TRBV6-2 or TRBV6-3 and TRBJ1-5, with 9 nucleotides matching TRBD1. The germline gives CDR1 MNHEY, CDR2 SVGEGT. J was trimmed by 9 bases and V by 2 bases; bases with no gene match: 8. This CDR3 comprises 15 residues. CDR3 in DNA: TGTGCCAGCAGTTACGGGACAGGGCGAGGTTCGCCCCAGCATTTT. It translates to CASSYGTGRGSPQHF.

This clonotype was seen ten or more times. The gene calls are TRBV5-1 and TRBJ1-2, with TRBD1 as a possible D gene (5 bases). CDR3 length: 13 amino acids. Deletions cut 0 bases from V and 2 bases from J, with 5 bases between. Germline CDR1 is SGHRS and CDR2 is YFSETQ. CDR3 region: CASSLDRNYGYTF. CDR3 in DNA: TGCGCCAGCAGCTTGGACAGGAACTATGGCTACACCTTC.

The V gene is TRBV28, the J gene TRBJ2-7; D may be TRBD1 (5 bases). Between the trimmed V and J ends, which lost 6 bases and 3 bases, there was a span of 27 bases. The CDR3 runs 18 residues. Germline V gives CDR1 MDHEN, CDR2 SYDVKM. CDR3 coding DNA: TGTGCCAGCAGAACAGGTATTTTTCGGCGCGCCCCACTCTACGAGCAGTACTTC. It specifies CASRTGIFRRAPLYEQYF. The whole variable domain, filled in from reference TRBV28 and TRBJ2-7, reads DVKVTQSSRYLVKRTGEKVFLECVQDMDHENMFWYRQDPGLGLRLIYFSYDVKMKEKGDIPEGYSVSREKKERFSLILESASTNQTSMYLCASRTGIFRRAPLYEQYFGPGTRLTVT.

This clonotype was counted ten times or more. The chain couples TRBV20-1 to TRBJ2-1; 7 bases map to TRBD1. V lost 5 bases, J lost 6 bases, and 10 bases stayed unmatched. Germline CDR1 is DFQATT and CDR2 is SNEGSKA (reference sequence). The length of the CDR3 is 14 residues. The CDR3: CSARGTVLVNEQFF. As DNA, the CDR3 is TGCAGTGCTCGTGGGACAGTGCTCGTCAATGAGCAGTTCTTC.

This clonotype showed up many times. This chain connects TRBV4-3 to TRBJ1-2; D gene ambiguous. Trimming removed 1 base at V and 5 bases at J, with 8 bases between. There are 13 residues in the CDR3. From germline, CDR1 is LGHNA and CDR2 YSLEER. The CDR3 protein is CASSQVAGYGYTF. Written as DNA, the CDR3 is TGCGCCAGCAGCCAAGTTGCAGGTTATGGCTACACCTTC.